This T cell receptor (beta chain) was sequenced in a study of cytomegalovirus exposure and HLA in healthy donors. PCR primers comprised 60 Vbeta and 13 Jbeta primers. Produced via immunoSEQ multiplex PCR; TCRdb's table is partial and in-frame only. This table holds about 170,000 clones, around 68% found once. Germline V gene sequence: CDR1 SGHDN, CDR2 FVKESK. Trimming took 5 bases from V and 10 from J, leaving 18 bases between them. This CDR3 has 15 residues. In regard to this clone: What it binds is unknown.

Findings of the study overall: Presence/absence analyses took donor sequencing depth as roughly uniform. Another analysis was done later, and it associated roughly 15,000 TCR beta sequences with HLA alleles at 0.05 false discovery rate. Cytomegalovirus association was listed for approximately 150 TCR beta chains.

The source of this sequence is a middle-aged man in good health and CMV-seronegative. The rearrangement joins TRBV14 to TRBJ1-6; the D gene is possibly TRBD1 (6 bases). Material: PBMCs. CDR3: CASSFYRDGGSPLHF. CDR3 nucleotide sequence: TGTGCCAGCAGCTTTTACAGGGATGGTGGATCACCCCTCCACTTT.